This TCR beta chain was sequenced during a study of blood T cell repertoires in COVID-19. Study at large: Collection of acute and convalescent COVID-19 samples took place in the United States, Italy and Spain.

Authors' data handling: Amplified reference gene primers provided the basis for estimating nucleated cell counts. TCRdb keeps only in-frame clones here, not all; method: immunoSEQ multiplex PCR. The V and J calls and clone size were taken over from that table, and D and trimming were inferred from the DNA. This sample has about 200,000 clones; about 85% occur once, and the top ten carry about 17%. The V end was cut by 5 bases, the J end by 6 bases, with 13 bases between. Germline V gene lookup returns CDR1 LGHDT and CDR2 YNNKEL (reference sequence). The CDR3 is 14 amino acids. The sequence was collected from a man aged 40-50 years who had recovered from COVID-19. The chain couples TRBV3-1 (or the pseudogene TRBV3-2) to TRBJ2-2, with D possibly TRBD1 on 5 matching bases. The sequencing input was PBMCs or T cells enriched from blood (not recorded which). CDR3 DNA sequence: TGTGCCAGCAGCTTTGAAGGGGTCTCCGGGGAGCTGTTTTTT. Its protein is CASSFEGVSGELFF.